These 14 T cell receptor beta chains came from one sample sequenced in a study of sequential checkpoint blockade in melanoma. Treatment in this sample: randomized to nivolumab then ipilimumab (arm A) or the reverse (arm B). Only in-frame clones appear in the TCRdb table, and some are missing; sequencing was by immunoSEQ multiplex PCR. This sample has around 19,000 clones; 26% occur once, and the top ten carry roughly 7.9%. This material consisted of tumor tissue (inferred from file names), taken from a patient given nivolumab and ipilimumab in sequence. The receptor source for this set is a human donor with melanoma.

This clone turned up a few times. This chain links TRBV28 with TRBJ1-1; possible D gene TRBD1, 5 bases. CDR1 MDHEN and CDR2 SYDVKM come from the germline V gene. The CDR3 extends over 15 amino acids. Deletions cut 3 bases from V and 1 base from J, with 12 bases between. The CDR3: CASSLFGDQNTEAFF. The CDR3 DNA reads as TGTGCCAGCAGTTTGTTTGGGGACCAGAACACTGAAGCTTTCTTT. Using reference TRBV28 and TRBJ1-1 for the parts outside the CDR3, the full variable domain is DVKVTQSSRYLVKRTGEKVFLECVQDMDHENMFWYRQDPGLGLRLIYFSYDVKMKEKGDIPEGYSVSREKKERFSLILESASTNQTSMYLCASSLFGDQNTEAFFGQGTRLTVV.

The CDR3 sequence is CASSQNGGGTDTQYF. The CDR3 DNA sequence: TGTGCCAGCAGCCAGAACGGGGGGGGCACAGATACGCAGTATTTT. This chain links TRBV11-3 with TRBJ2-3; 8 positions match TRBD2. The CDR3 sequence is 15 residues long. CDR1 SGHNT and CDR2 YENEEA come from the germline V gene. After removal of 5 bases from V and 1 base from J, the junction contained 5 bases not matched to a gene.

This clone was detected a few times. This chain joins TRBV10-3 and TRBJ2-7, with D perhaps matching TRBD2 (6 bases). CDR3 length: 14 residues. From germline, CDR1 is ENHRY and CDR2 SYGVKD. The ends were cut back, 0 bases at V and 5 bases at J, with 11 bases in the middle. CDR3 sequence (DNA): TGTGCCATCAGTGAGTCAACTAGCAGCAACGAGCAGTACTTC. Amino acids: CAISESTSSNEQYF.

This chain connects TRBV29-1 to TRBJ2-1; D is ambiguous. V was shortened by 3 bases and J by 5 bases, with 8 bases between the two germline ends. The CDR3 length is 12 residues. Looked up from germline, CDR1 is SQVTM and CDR2 is ANQGSEA. CDR3 sequence: CSVESRHNEQFF. In DNA form, the CDR3 reads TGCAGCGTTGAGTCACGTCACAATGAGCAGTTCTTC.

This clone has a handful of counts. The V call is TRBV9, the J call TRBJ1-2; D is uncertain. CDR1 is SGDLS and CDR2 is YYNGEE in the germline V gene. The CDR3 extends over 14 amino acids. V shed 2 bases and J shed 2 bases, with 10 bases lying between them. The CDR3 reads CASSVTEENYGYTF. CDR3 coding DNA: TGTGCCAGCAGCGTTACGGAGGAGAACTATGGCTACACCTTC.

This chain links TRBV28 with TRBJ1-2; 7 nucleotides agree with TRBD1. The trim removed 4 bases at V and 7 bases at J, leaving 12 bases unmatched. This CDR3 comprises 15 residues. CDR1 and CDR2 from the germline V gene are MDHEN and SYDVKM. CDR3 sequence: CASSSSGQQMVGYTF. The CDR3 region has the DNA TGTGCCAGCAGTTCATCGGGACAGCAGATGGTTGGCTACACCTTC.

This clone has at least ten counts. The chain carries TRBV11-3 and TRBJ2-5; 10 nucleotides match TRBD1. Germline assignment: CDR1 SGHNT and CDR2 YENEEA. This CDR3 has 14 amino acids. Trimming cost V 3 bases and J 5 bases; bases outside gene matches: 3. The CDR3 DNA reads TGTGCCAGCAGCTTTGACAGGGGGCGGGAGACCCAGTACTTC. This sequence encodes CASSFDRGRETQYF.

The table lists this clone with a few counts. The V call is TRBV9, the J call TRBJ2-3, with D hard to call. The V gene's germline CDR1 is SGDLS and CDR2 YYNGEE. V lost 3 bases and J 3 bases, leaving 11 bases between the germline ends. The CDR3 runs 14 residues. In nucleotides, the CDR3 is TGTGCCAGCAGCGAGGCCATCAAGACAGATACGCAGTATTTT. Its translation: CASSEAIKTDTQYF.

This clone was seen a handful of times. The chain has TRBV9 and TRBJ2-2, with a tentative D call TRBD1 (6 bases). This CDR3 contains 15 residues. Between the trimmed V and J ends, which lost 4 bases and 2 bases, there was a span of 12 bases. From germline, CDR1 is SGDLS and CDR2 YYNGEE. CDR3 sequence reads: CASSSGHINTGELFF. DNA of the CDR3: TGTGCCAGCAGCTCGGGACATATAAACACCGGGGAGCTGTTTTTT.

In its sample, this clone was seen a few times. This chain connects TRBV1 to TRBJ2-1; the table gives TRBD2 as D, unverified against the DNA. TRBV1 is designated a pseudogene. This CDR3 is built from 18 residues. The CDR3 DNA is TGCACCAGCAGCCAAGATGGAGAGGCTAGCGGGAGGGACAATGAGCAGTTCTTC. Protein: CTSSQDGEASGRDNEQFF.

There are many counts of this clone. The chain carries TRBV11-3 and TRBJ2-5; TRBD1 matches at 7 bases. Unmatched junction bases numbered 11, after V lost 5 bases and J lost 5 bases. The CDR3 contains 15 residues. In germline, CDR1 is SGHNT, CDR2 YENEEA. The chain's CDR3 is CASSTQTGAGETQYF. The CDR3, as DNA: TGTGCCAGCAGCACACAAACAGGGGCCGGCGAGACCCAGTACTTC. The full variable domain, its missing parts supplied by reference TRBV11-3 and TRBJ2-5, is EAGVVQSPRYKIIEKKQPVAFWCNPISGHNTLYWYLQNLGQGPELLIRYENEEAVDDSQLPKDRFSAERLKGVDSTLKIQPAELGDSAVYLCASSTQTGAGETQYFGPGTRLLVL.

There are many counts of this clone. V and J are TRBV11-3 and TRBJ2-7, with a weak D call TRBD2 (5 bases). V was trimmed by 3 bases and J by 0 bases, leaving 12 bases between them. There are 15 residues in the CDR3. Germline V gives CDR1 SGHNT, CDR2 YENEEA. The CDR3 DNA reads TGTGCCAGCAGCTTGGTGGGGAGCCTCTCCTACGAGCAGTACTTC. Translating it yields CASSLVGSLSYEQYF.

V gene TRBV6-7 combines with J gene TRBJ2-5, with D possibly matching TRBD1 (6 bases). TRBV6-7 is labeled an ORF, and its function is uncertain. With 4 bases removed from V and 4 bases from J, the gap between germline ends came to 13 bases. The length of the CDR3 is 14 residues. Here the CDR3 DNA reads TGTGCCAGCAGTTCGTCAGGGGCCGTAGAGACCCAGTACTTC. It is translated as CASSSSGAVETQYF.

The chain has TRBV12-5 and TRBJ1-5; 7 nucleotides line up with TRBD1. The CDR3 spans 14 residues. Germline V gene data show CDR1 as LGHNT and CDR2 as FRNRAP. CDR3 bases: TGTGCCACCTCACAGGGGTATAGCAATCAGCCCCAGCATTTT. Translation gives CATSQGYSNQPQHF.